The 23 T cell receptor beta chains below come from one sample, sequenced in a study of blood T cell repertoires in COVID-19. Produced via immunoSEQ multiplex PCR; TCRdb's table is partial and in-frame only. The top ten clones hold approximately 5% of a sample with more than 110,000 clones, less than 80% of them seen once. Source material: peripheral blood. The receptors derive from a woman at least 80 years old with active or convalescent COVID-19.

The chain links TRBV5-6 to TRBJ1-1; maybe TRBD1 (5 bases). The germline V gene has CDR1 SGHDT and CDR2 YYEEEE. The CDR3 totals 15 residues. Trimming removed 2 bases at V and 5 bases at J, with 16 bases between. The CDR3 region has the DNA TGTGCCAGCAGCTTTATGTTATTGGGGGGGACTGAAGCTTTCTTT. Residues: CASSFMLLGGTEAFF.

The chain links TRBV4-2 to TRBJ2-7; TRBD1 aligns across 8 bases. Per germline, CDR1 LGHNA and CDR2 YNFKEQ. This CDR3 is built from 15 residues. Germline trimming cut 4 bases from V and 0 bases from J; bases unmatched to any gene: 5. DNA for the CDR3: TGTGCCAGCAGCCCCGGGACAGGCCCCTCCTACGAGCAGTACTTC. It yields the protein CASSPGTGPSYEQYF.

In this sample, this clone turned up once. The chain links TRBV7-3 to TRBJ2-3; D perhaps matches TRBD2 (6 bases). Trimming took off 5 bases at V and 6 bases at J, with 9 bases between the two ends. In germline, CDR1 is SGHTA, CDR2 FQGTGA. The CDR3 is made up of 12 amino acids. The CDR3 DNA sequence: TGTGCCAGCAGCCAAGGAGGGGATACGCAGTATTTT. As protein: CASSQGGDTQYF.

The V and J genes are TRBV2 and TRBJ1-1; 7 bases are a match to TRBD1. The V gene's germline CDR1 is SNHLY and CDR2 FYNNEI. The CDR3 contains 15 residues. V lost 6 bases, J lost 1 base, and 8 bases stayed unmatched. The CDR3 loop is CASRLLGTENTEAFF. DNA of the CDR3: TGTGCCAGCAGGCTCCTAGGGACAGAGAACACTGAAGCTTTCTTT.

V is TRBV4-3 and J is TRBJ1-2, with 7 bases identical to TRBD1. After removal of 4 bases from V and 1 base from J, the junction contained 9 bases not matched to a gene. This CDR3 is built from 16 residues. The germline V gene has CDR1 LGHNA and CDR2 YSLEER. CDR3 DNA: TGCGCCAGCAGCCTAGGGATCGGACAGGTTAACTATGGCTACACCTTC. Its protein product is CASSLGIGQVNYGYTF.

This rearrangement joins TRBV3-1 (or the pseudogene TRBV3-2) to TRBJ1-2; possibly TRBD1 for D (5 bases). CDR3 size: 14 residues. CDR1 and CDR2 from the germline V gene are LGHDT and YNNKEL (reference sequence). The V end lost 6 bases, the J end lost 0 bases, and 11 bases lay between the germline ends. This CDR3 is CASRHAGSNYGYTF. The CDR3 DNA sequence: TGTGCCAGCAGGCACGCAGGGTCTAACTATGGCTACACCTTC.

The table lists this clone with a few counts. The V and J genes are TRBV7-2 and TRBJ1-1; D is unresolved. V lost 1 base to trimming and J lost 5 bases, with 14 bases between them. The CDR3 sequence is 15 residues long. The germline gives CDR1 SGHTA, CDR2 FQGNSA. The DNA of the CDR3 is TGTGCCAGCAGCTTAGGGCCGGGTCCGGAGACTGAAGCTTTCTTT. Translation: CASSLGPGPETEAFF.

This clone was observed once. The rearrangement links TRBV19 to TRBJ1-3; D ambiguous. V lost 3 bases and J lost 0, with 9 bases in between. This CDR3 is 15 amino acids long. The V gene's germline CDR1 is LNHDA and CDR2 SQIVND (reference sequence). CDR3 loop: CASSIGFGSGNTIYF. CDR3 in DNA: TGTGCCAGTAGTATTGGCTTTGGCTCTGGAAACACCATATATTTT.

This clone has just a few counts. The V and J genes are TRBV10-1 and TRBJ2-1; tentatively, D is TRBD1 (5 bases). The CDR3 totals 13 residues. Germline CDR1 WNHNN, CDR2 SYGVQD (reference sequence). Deletions cut 4 bases from V and 2 bases from J, with 6 bases between. This CDR3 reads CASSGTTYNEQFF. For the CDR3, the DNA is TGCGCCAGCAGTGGGACAACCTACAATGAGCAGTTCTTC.

Only a few counts were recorded for this clone. The chain is built from TRBV19 and TRBJ2-3; the D gene is possibly TRBD2 (5 bases). The CDR3 contains 15 residues. V was trimmed by 1 base and J by 2 bases, leaving 10 bases between them. The germline V gene has CDR1 LNHDA and CDR2 SQIVND (reference sequence). CDR3 loop: CASSIVAPYTDTQYF. The CDR3 DNA follows: TGTGCCAGTAGTATAGTAGCGCCTTACACAGATACGCAGTATTTT.

This clone is a singleton in its sample. The chain employs TRBV19 and TRBJ2-7; 8 nucleotides agree with TRBD1. J lost 0 bases, V lost 6 bases, and 4 bases had no gene match. The CDR3 is 14 residues long. The germline gives CDR1 LNHDA, CDR2 SQIVND (reference sequence). The CDR3 is CASSHRGYSYEQYF. CDR3 nucleotide sequence: TGTGCCAGTAGCCACAGGGGGTACTCCTACGAGCAGTACTTC.

This sequence joins TRBV30 and TRBJ1-1; D is undetermined. Germline assignment: CDR1 GTSNPN and CDR2 SVGIG (reference sequence). The CDR3 extends over 16 amino acids. Trimming took off 0 bases at V and 4 bases at J, with 18 bases between the two ends. The CDR3 region is CAWSVGSGGPTTEAFF. The CDR3 nucleotides read TGTGCCTGGAGTGTAGGGTCTGGAGGTCCCACCACTGAAGCTTTCTTT.

The chain recombines TRBV5-4 with TRBJ2-1; TRBD1 aligns across 8 bases. Per the germline V gene, CDR1 is SGHNT and CDR2 is YYREEE (reference sequence). CDR3 length equals 18 residues. The V and J ends lost 0 bases and 9 bases, in that order; junction bases with no gene match: 17. The CDR3 coding sequence is TGTGCCAGCAGCTTGGCAATTATCGGACAGGGAAGTGGGGGTGAGCAGTTCTTC. This translates into CASSLAIIGQGSGGEQFF.

The chain is built from TRBV4-1 and TRBJ2-1; the D gene is possibly TRBD1 (5 bases). CDR1 and CDR2 (germline): MGHRA, YSYEKL. The ends were cut back, 4 bases at V and 8 bases at J, with 21 bases in the middle. This CDR3 has 16 residues. DNA for the CDR3: TGCGCCAGCAGCCCTAAAGAAGGGTTTGTAGGGGATGAGCAGTTCTTC. Translated, it gives CASSPKEGFVGDEQFF.

This sequence joins TRBV3-1 (or the pseudogene TRBV3-2) and TRBJ2-6, with D perhaps matching TRBD1 (6 bases). The ends were cut back, 0 bases at V and 0 bases at J, with 12 bases in the middle. The CDR3 consists of 18 residues. Per the germline V gene, CDR1 is LGHDT and CDR2 is YNNKEL (reference sequence). The CDR3 DNA follows: TGTGCCAGCAGCCAAGATTCCGCAGGGGCCTCTGGGGCCAACGTCCTGACTTTC. Translation: CASSQDSAGASGANVLTF.

This clone occurred many times. CDR3 sequence: CASSEETSGYNEQFF. CDR3 DNA: TGTGCCAGCAGTGAAGAGACTAGCGGGTACAATGAGCAGTTCTTC. The rearrangement links TRBV6-1 to TRBJ2-1, with 10 bases matching TRBD2. Unmatched junction bases numbered 1, after V lost 1 base and J lost 4 bases. The CDR3 spans 15 residues. CDR1 is MNHNS and CDR2 is SASEGT in the germline V gene.

The CDR3 region is CASSELEATNEKLFF. The DNA for the CDR3 is TGTGCCAGCAGTGAACTCGAGGCAACTAATGAAAAACTGTTTTTT. The V and J genes are TRBV25-1 and TRBJ1-4; D not certain. The CDR3 has 15 residues. The germline V and J ends were trimmed by 2 bases and 0 bases, with 7 bases remaining between them. Germline CDR1 MGHDK, CDR2 SYGVNS.

J is TRBJ1-1 and V is TRBV7-9; possible D gene TRBD1, 6 bases. The V gene's germline CDR1 is SEHNR and CDR2 FQNEAQ (reference sequence). This CDR3 spans 14 amino acids. Trimming shortened V by 5 bases and J by 0 bases, and 10 bases separated the two germline ends. CDR3 loop: CASSLGGVNTEAFF. The CDR3 nucleotides read TGTGCCAGCAGCCTAGGGGGGGTGAACACTGAAGCTTTCTTT.

This chain joins TRBV28 and TRBJ1-5; D is possibly TRBD1 (5 bases). The CDR3 is 13 amino acids. V lost 5 bases and J 9 bases, leaving 14 bases between the germline ends. Per the germline V gene, CDR1 is MDHEN and CDR2 is SYDVKM. The CDR3 DNA reads TGTGCCAGCAGTCCAGGGAAGGGTTGGCCCCAGCATTTT. It is translated as CASSPGKGWPQHF.

The chain carries TRBV25-1 and TRBJ1-2, with TRBD1 identical over 10 bases. The CDR3 runs to 16 residues. Losses at the gene ends were 0 bases for V and 5 bases for J; bases not matched to a gene: 6. CDR1 and CDR2 from the germline V gene are MGHDK and SYGVNS. The CDR3 DNA reads TGTGCCAGCAGTGAATATGAGGGGACAGGGGTTTATGGCTACACCTTC. As protein: CASSEYEGTGVYGYTF.

The chain employs TRBV24-1 and TRBJ1-3; maybe TRBD1 (6 bases). CDR1 is KGHDR and CDR2 is SFDVKD in the germline V gene. The CDR3 loop spans 17 amino acids. V was cut by 1 base and J by 0 bases, with 12 bases left in between. As DNA, the CDR3 is TGTGCCACCAGTGATTTCGGACAGATGATCTCTGGAAACACCATATATTTT. It specifies CATSDFGQMISGNTIYF.

This chain joins TRBV19 and TRBJ2-2, with 8 nucleotides matching TRBD1. CDR3 length: 14 amino acids. The ends lost 7 bases at V and 4 bases at J; junction bases unmatched: 5. CDR1 LNHDA and CDR2 SQIVND come from the germline V gene (reference sequence). CDR3 in DNA: TGTGCCAGTAAGGACAGGGTCGGCACCGGGGAGCTGTTTTTT. Its protein is CASKDRVGTGELFF.

This clone was seen only a few times. This rearrangement joins TRBV29-1 to TRBJ2-1, with 8 bases aligning to TRBD1. The CDR3 sequence is 12 residues long. CDR1 is SQVTM, CDR2 ANQGSEA, per germline. J gave up 10 bases and V 1 base, and 3 bases lay outside the gene matches. The CDR3 sequence: CSVEATGDEQFF. CDR3 in DNA: TGCAGCGTTGAAGCGACAGGGGACGAGCAGTTCTTC.